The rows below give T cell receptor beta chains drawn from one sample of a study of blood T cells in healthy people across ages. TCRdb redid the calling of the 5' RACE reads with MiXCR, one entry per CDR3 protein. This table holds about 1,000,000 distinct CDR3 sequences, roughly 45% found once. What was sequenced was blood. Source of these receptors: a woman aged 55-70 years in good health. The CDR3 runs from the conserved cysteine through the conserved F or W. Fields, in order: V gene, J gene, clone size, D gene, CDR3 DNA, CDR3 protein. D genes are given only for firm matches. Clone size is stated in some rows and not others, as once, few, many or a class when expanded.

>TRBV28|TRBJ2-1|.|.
TGTGCCAGCAGTTTTCTAGGTTCGGGGAATGAGCAGTTCTTC
CASSFLGSGNEQFF
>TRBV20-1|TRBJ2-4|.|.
TGCAGTGCTAGTCCCAGCTCCCTCCAAGGAGTTCAGTACTTC
CSASPSSLQGVQYF
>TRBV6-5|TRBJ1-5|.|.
TGTGCCAGCAGTTGGCAGGGGAATCAGCCCCAGCATTTT
CASSWQGNQPQHF
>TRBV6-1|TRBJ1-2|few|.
TGTGCCAGCAGTGAAGGGACAGAGGGAGACTATGGCTACACCTTC
CASSEGTEGDYGYTF
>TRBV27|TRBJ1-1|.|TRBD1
TGTGCCAGCAGTTTTAGGACAGGGTATACTGAAGCTTTCTTT
CASSFRTGYTEAFF
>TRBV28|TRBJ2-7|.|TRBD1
TGTGCCAGCAGCACCGGGACAGGTAACAACGAGCAGTACTTC
CASSTGTGNNEQYF
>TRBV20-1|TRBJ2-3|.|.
TGCAGTGCTAGGTGGCTAAGCACAGATACGCAGTATTTT
CSARWLSTDTQYF
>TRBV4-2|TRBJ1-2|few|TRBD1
TGTGCCAGCAGCCAAGAAGACCTAGACAGGGTCTATGGCTACACCTTC
CASSQEDLDRVYGYTF
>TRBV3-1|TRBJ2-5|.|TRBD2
TGTGCCAGCGGCCATCGGTTAGCGGGAGGTATGGAGACCCAGTACTTC
CASGHRLAGGMETQYF
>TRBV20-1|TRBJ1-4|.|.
TGCAGTGCGGCCGATTTAAGGACGGGTGCGAATGAAAAACTGTTTTTT
CSAADLRTGANEKLFF
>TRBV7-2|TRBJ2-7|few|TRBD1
TGTGCCAGCAGCCTATACGACAGGGGTACCTACGAGCAGTACTTC
CASSLYDRGTYEQYF
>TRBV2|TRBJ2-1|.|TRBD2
TGTGCCAGCAGTGAATGGACTAGCGGGAGGTACAATGAGCAGTTCTTC
CASSEWTSGRYNEQFF
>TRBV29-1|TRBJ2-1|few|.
TGCAGCGTTGATAAGGGTTTCTACAATGAGCAGTTCTTC
CSVDKGFYNEQFF
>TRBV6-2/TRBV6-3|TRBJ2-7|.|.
TGTGCCAGCCATCGGGACTTACCCACCTACGAGCAGTACTTC
CASHRDLPTYEQYF
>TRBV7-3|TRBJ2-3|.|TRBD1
TGTGCCAGCAGCGTGACCGGGACAGGGCCAGATACGCAGTATTTT
CASSVTGTGPDTQYF
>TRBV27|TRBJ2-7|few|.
TGTGCCAGCAGTTCGTTGGGGACTTCGGGCGAGCAGTACTTC
CASSSLGTSGEQYF
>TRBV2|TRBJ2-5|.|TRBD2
TGTGCCAGCAGTGGAAGACTAGCACGCGGGCAGTACTTC
CASSGRLARGQYF
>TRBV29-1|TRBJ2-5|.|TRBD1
TGCAGCGCGAGGGGACAGGCCTACAAGCAGTACTTC
CSARGQAYKQYF
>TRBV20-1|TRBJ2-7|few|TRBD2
TGCAGTGCTAGACCACTAGCGGAGACCTACGAGCAGTACTTC
CSARPLAETYEQYF
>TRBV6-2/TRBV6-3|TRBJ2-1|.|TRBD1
TGTGCCAGCAGTTACTCGATTCTTCGACAGGGCCAAGACAATGAGCAGTTCTTC
CASSYSILRQGQDNEQFF
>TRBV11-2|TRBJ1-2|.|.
TGTGCCAGCCGATCGTGGGAACCACCCCACTATGGCTATACCTTC
CASRSWEPPHYGYTF